These 16 T cell receptor beta chains originate from one sample sequenced in a study of CD8+ T cells in alopecia areata. Sequencing relied on a cDNA template that was reverse transcribed from extracted RNA. Here immunoSEQ multiplex PCR was the method, and the copy in TCRdb shows in-frame clones only, minus some. Among 110,000 to 150,000 clones listed, nearly 55% were seen once. The treatment denotes: oral pan-JAK inhibitor, 5-10 mg twice daily. The specimen comprised CD8+ T cells sorted from blood, sampled at week 4, from a patient treated with tofacitinib. These TCRs come from a human donor with alopecia areata.

This chain uses TRBV5-6 with TRBJ1-2; TRBD1 is a possible D gene (6 bases). V was pared by 4 bases and J by 3 bases, with 13 bases between. The CDR3 length is 14 residues. The germline gives CDR1 SGHDT, CDR2 YYEEEE. Here the CDR3 reads CASSPKGEYYGYTF. The CDR3 nucleotides are TGTGCCAGCAGCCCGAAGGGGGAGTACTATGGCTACACCTTC.

This clone was detected a few times. The chain uses TRBV30 and TRBJ1-1; D might be TRBD1 (6 bases). This CDR3 is 16 amino acids long. Trimming stripped 2 bases from V and 0 bases from J, with 16 bases between. The germline CDR1 and CDR2 sequences are GTSNPN and SVGIG (reference sequence). The CDR3 here is CAWSSGATLMNTEAFF. The CDR3 nucleotides read TGTGCCTGGAGTTCAGGGGCGACCTTAATGAACACTGAAGCTTTCTTT.

This sequence joins TRBV27 and TRBJ2-7; D gene unclear. This CDR3 spans 14 amino acids. Germline CDR1 and CDR2: MNHEY and SMNVEV (reference sequence). V was trimmed by 6 bases and J by 3 bases, leaving 15 bases between them. The CDR3 here is CASREIAVDYEQYF. The CDR3 nucleotides read TGTGCCAGCAGGGAGATAGCCGTGGACTACGAGCAGTACTTC.

The chain couples TRBV11-2 to TRBJ1-2, with no clear D. CDR1 and CDR2 from the germline V gene are SGHAT and FQNNGV. The CDR3 loop spans 14 amino acids. V was clipped by 0 bases and J by 8 bases, with 13 bases between them. CDR3 protein: CASSLERAVRGYTF. CDR3 nucleotides: TGTGCCAGCAGCTTAGAAAGGGCGGTGAGAGGCTACACCTTC.

This clone was picked up a small number of times. The genes are TRBV6-6 and TRBJ2-4, with 7 nucleotides matching TRBD1. Germline values: CDR1 MNHNY, CDR2 SVGAGI (reference sequence). J gave up 6 bases and V 6 bases, and 14 bases lay outside the gene matches. The CDR3 is 16 residues long. The CDR3 DNA sequence: TGTGCCAGCAGAACCTCCGACAGGGTCTTAGGAAACATTCAGTACTTC. Translated, it gives CASRTSDRVLGNIQYF.

The genes are TRBV4-1 and TRBJ2-7; D call uncertain. With 3 bases removed from V and 1 base from J, the gap between germline ends came to 10 bases. CDR3 length: 14 residues. The germline gives CDR1 MGHRA, CDR2 YSYEKL. Here the CDR3 reads CASSQTPSSYEQYF. CDR3 nucleotides: TGCGCCAGCAGCCAGACACCTAGTTCCTACGAGCAGTACTTC.

This clone was observed a few times. The chain couples TRBV2 to TRBJ2-7, with 8 positions matching TRBD1. This CDR3 is 14 amino acids long. V dropped 10 bases and J dropped 0; count of bases not matched to a gene: 8. Germline CDR1 and CDR2: SNHLY and FYNNEI. CDR3 nucleotides: TGTGCCATTTCGGACAGGGACAGCTCCTACGAGCAGTACTTC. Translated: CAISDRDSSYEQYF.

This clone was seen a few times. This chain connects TRBV18 to TRBJ2-7; TRBD1 aligns across 9 bases. There are 14 residues in the CDR3. CDR1 and CDR2 (germline): KGHSH, LQKENI. With 2 bases clipped from V and 2 bases from J, the junction kept 1 base outside the gene matches. DNA for the CDR3: TGTGCCAGCTCACCAGGGACAGGGACCTACGAGCAGTACTTC. It codes for CASSPGTGTYEQYF.

This clone has a handful of counts. J is TRBJ2-5 and V is TRBV4-1; 16 positions match TRBD2. The CDR3 loop spans 17 amino acids. Trimming took 4 bases from V and 7 from J; bases not matched to a gene: 9. Per germline, CDR1 MGHRA and CDR2 YSYEKL. The CDR3 sequence: CASSPQGLAGGDSTQYF. CDR3 coding DNA: TGCGCCAGCAGCCCCCAGGGACTAGCGGGGGGGGATTCGACCCAGTACTTC.

This rearrangement joins TRBV10-3 to TRBJ2-5; TRBD2 matches at 8 bases. Gene TRBJ2-7 matches the end of the DNA better, so the J call may be wrong. This CDR3 contains 14 residues. Germline V gene lookup returns CDR1 ENHRY and CDR2 SYGVKD. In DNA, the CDR3 is TGTGCCATCAGTGTCGGGGGGGCTTTTTACGAGCAGTACTTC. It encodes CAISVGGAFYEQYF.

The V call is TRBV5-1, the J call TRBJ1-2; D may be TRBD1 (5 bases). V lost 2 bases and J 0 bases, leaving 8 bases between the germline ends. The CDR3 has 14 residues. Germline values: CDR1 SGHRS, CDR2 YFSETQ. DNA of the CDR3: TGCGCCAGCAGCTTTGGGGGAGCTAACTATGGCTACACCTTC. Translation gives CASSFGGANYGYTF.

The chain recombines TRBV25-1 with TRBJ1-1, with D maybe TRBD1 (6 bases). V was shortened by 5 bases and J by 3 bases, with 22 bases between the two germline ends. The CDR3 is 17 amino acids. CDR1 MGHDK and CDR2 SYGVNS come from the germline V gene. The CDR3 sequence is CASSHNQYRDIYTEAFF. The CDR3, as DNA: TGTGCCAGCAGTCACAATCAATATCGGGACATATACACTGAAGCTTTCTTT.

This chain links TRBV2 with TRBJ2-7, with D possibly being TRBD2 (6 bases). Between the trimmed V and J ends, which lost 7 bases and 0 bases, there was a span of 19 bases. The CDR3 sequence is 16 residues long. Germline V gene sequence: CDR1 SNHLY, CDR2 FYNNEI. The CDR3 is CASNPGGVGSSYEQYF. CDR3 in DNA: TGTGCCAGCAACCCAGGCGGGGTCGGTAGCTCCTACGAGCAGTACTTC.

This clone was observed a handful of times. Within the sample, other DNA sequences also encode this same CDR3. The chain combines TRBV7-9 with TRBJ2-7; 10 bases match TRBD1. V gave up 1 base and J gave up 4 bases; unmatched junction bases: 1. The CDR3 is 14 residues long. The germline V gene has CDR1 SEHNR and CDR2 FQNEAQ (reference sequence). The CDR3, as DNA: TGTGCCAGCAGCTTAGGACAGGGGGCTTACGAGCAGTACTTC. Its translation is CASSLGQGAYEQYF.

The chain uses TRBV27 and TRBJ1-1; tentative D call: TRBD1 (5 bases). Germline-derived CDR1 and CDR2 are MNHEY and SMNVEV (reference sequence). Trimming pared 4 bases from V and 5 bases from J, leaving 5 bases between. This CDR3 spans 11 amino acids. CDR3 amino acids: CASSSGTEAFF. As DNA, the CDR3 is TGTGCCAGCAGTTCAGGGACTGAAGCTTTCTTT.

This clone was observed a handful of times. The chain uses TRBV29-1 and TRBJ2-2; no clear D gene. The germline V gene encodes CDR1 SQVTM and CDR2 ANQGSEA. CDR3 length: 12 residues. The V and J ends lost 3 bases and 4 bases respectively, with 6 bases between them. The CDR3 DNA reads as TGCAGCGTTGACCACGGCACCGGGGAGCTGTTTTTT. Protein sequence: CSVDHGTGELFF.